There are a few counts of the clone carrying this T cell receptor (beta chain). What it binds is unknown. RNA transcripts provided the source from which TCR beta CDR3 regions were amplified. Carried out on the TCR CDR3, a first-round RT-PCR used the HTBI primer set. Each CDR3 protein gets one entry after TCRdb re-called the multiplex PCR reads with MiXCR. The sample has around 370,000 distinct CDR3 sequences; approximately 18% are singletons. The data stem from a study of T cells in Graves' hyperthyroidism and ophthalmopathy. Study-wide results and limits: Expanded thyroid clonotypes (above 0.001) were mostly also found in blood. Stable hyperthyroidism was separated from ophthalmopathy by a model based on 13 V-J features. The model's output predicted ophthalmopathy at a median of 6.5 months prior to onset.

CDR1 KGHDR and CDR2 SFDVKD come from the germline V gene. Trimming stripped 3 bases from V and 10 bases from J, with 12 bases between. The CDR3 runs 13 residues. Diagnostic decisions used clinical symptoms, serum thyroxine and TRAb, thyroid ultrasound and orbital computed tomography. The receptor's source is a young man with Graves' ophthalmopathy. The material sequenced was blood. V usage is TRBV24-1 and J usage is TRBJ2-1; tentatively, D is TRBD2 (5 bases). In DNA, the CDR3 is TGTGCCACCAGTGATCTGTCGGGGTTCGAGCAGTTCTTC. Translated: CATSDLSGFEQFF.